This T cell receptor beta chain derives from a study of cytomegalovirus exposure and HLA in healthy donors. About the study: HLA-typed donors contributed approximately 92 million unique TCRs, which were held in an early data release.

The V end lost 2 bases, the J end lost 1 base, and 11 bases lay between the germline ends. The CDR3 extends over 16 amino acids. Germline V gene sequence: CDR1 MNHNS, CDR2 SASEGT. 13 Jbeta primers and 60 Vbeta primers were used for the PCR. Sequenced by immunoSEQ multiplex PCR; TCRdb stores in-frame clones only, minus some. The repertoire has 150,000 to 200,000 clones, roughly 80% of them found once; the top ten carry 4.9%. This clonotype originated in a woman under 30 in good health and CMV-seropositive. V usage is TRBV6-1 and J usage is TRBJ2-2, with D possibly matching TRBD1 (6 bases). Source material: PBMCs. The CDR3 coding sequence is TGTGCCAGCAGTGAATCTCTGACAGGGAACACCGGGGAGCTGTTTTTT. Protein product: CASSESLTGNTGELFF.